These 22 T cell receptor beta chains were sequenced from one sample in a study of PD-1 blockade in classical Hodgkin lymphoma. Every patient had relapsed following autologous stem cell transplantation, and cohorts differed in brentuximab vedotin exposure. Method: immunoSEQ multiplex PCR; TCRdb's copy keeps in-frame clones and lacks some. The repertoire holds tens of thousands of clones, more than 75% seen once, with more than 5% in the top ten. The sequences come from peripheral blood mononuclear cells (PBMCs), collected before the second cycle of nivolumab. All receptors come from a human donor with classical Hodgkin lymphoma.

J is TRBJ1-4 and V is TRBV19; D remains ambiguous. The CDR3 sequence is 14 residues long. Trimming shortened V by 7 bases and J by 8 bases, and 17 bases separated the two germline ends. The germline V gene encodes CDR1 LNHDA and CDR2 SQIVND (reference sequence). The CDR3 coding sequence is TGTGCCAGTAATCAACTCGGGAGTTGGGAAAAACTGTTTTTT. It specifies CASNQLGSWEKLFF.

V usage is TRBV29-1 and J usage is TRBJ2-5; D is perhaps TRBD2 (5 bases). The CDR3 is made up of 13 amino acids. Germline V gene data show CDR1 as SQVTM and CDR2 as ANQGSEA. V was trimmed by 0 bases and J by 7 bases, leaving 12 bases between them. CDR3 loop: CSVEEGLLGTQYF. CDR3 bases: TGCAGCGTTGAAGAAGGACTCCTCGGGACCCAGTACTTC.

The chain has TRBV6-5 and TRBJ2-6; D not certain. The CDR3 is made up of 16 amino acids. V lost 0 bases, J lost 4 bases, and 10 bases lay in between. CDR1 is MNHEY, CDR2 SVGAGI, per germline. In DNA, the CDR3 is TGTGCCAGCAGTTACTCGCCCCTCGGGGGGGCCAACGTCCTGACTTTC. It specifies CASSYSPLGGANVLTF.

The chain carries TRBV28 and TRBJ2-3; no firm D call. V was pared by 4 bases and J by 7 bases, with 12 bases between. The CDR3 is 13 amino acids. Per the germline V gene, CDR1 is MDHEN and CDR2 is SYDVKM. The CDR3 protein is CASSSPSRNTQYF. The CDR3 nucleotides are TGTGCCAGCAGTTCGCCCTCGCGGAATACGCAGTATTTT.

The gene calls are TRBV7-9 and TRBJ1-1; D gene uncertain. CDR1 and CDR2 from the germline V gene are SEHNR and FQNEAQ (reference sequence). With 4 bases removed from V and 5 bases from J, the gap between germline ends came to 14 bases. This CDR3 spans 14 amino acids. The chain's CDR3 is CASSYNQWGTEAFF. In nucleotides, the CDR3 is TGTGCCAGCAGCTACAACCAGTGGGGAACTGAAGCTTTCTTT.

This chain uses TRBV7-9 with TRBJ2-3; 8 bases are shared with TRBD2. V lost 3 bases, J lost 0 bases, and 8 bases stayed unmatched. This CDR3 is built from 17 residues. Germline V CDR1 and CDR2: SEHNR, FQNEAQ (reference sequence). The CDR3 sequence is CASSFSLGGASTDTQYF. CDR3 nucleotide sequence: TGTGCCAGCAGCTTTTCTCTCGGGGGGGCTAGCACAGATACGCAGTATTTT.

The genes are TRBV29-1 and TRBJ2-7; perhaps TRBD2 as D (6 bases). V was pared by 4 bases and J by 6 bases, with 10 bases between. The CDR3 runs to 11 residues. Germline V gene lookup returns CDR1 SQVTM and CDR2 ANQGSEA. The DNA for the CDR3 is TGCAGCGTTGTGAGAGCGGGCGAGCAGTACTTC. This encodes CSVVRAGEQYF.

This sequence joins TRBV6-5 and TRBJ2-1; TRBD2 agrees at 9 bases. The CDR3 runs to 16 residues. Germline V lookup: CDR1 MNHEY, CDR2 SVGAGI. The ends lost 2 bases at V and 5 bases at J; junction bases unmatched: 7. CDR3 nucleotide sequence: TGTGCCAGCAGTTACGGGGCGGGGGGGGCCGACAATGAGCAGTTCTTC. Translating it yields CASSYGAGGADNEQFF.

The chain joins TRBV27 to TRBJ1-5, with a weak D call TRBD1 (5 bases). Germline assignment: CDR1 MNHEY and CDR2 SMNVEV (reference sequence). V gave up 3 bases and J gave up 0 bases, with 9 bases separating them. The CDR3 covers 15 residues. This CDR3 reads CASSFAGRSNQPQHF. The CDR3 nucleotides read TGTGCCAGCAGTTTCGCGGGGCGTAGCAATCAGCCCCAGCATTTT.

The rearrangement links TRBV27 to TRBJ2-7; D perhaps matches TRBD1 (6 bases). The germline V gene encodes CDR1 MNHEY and CDR2 SMNVEV (reference sequence). The germline V and J ends were trimmed by 5 bases and 0 bases, with 11 bases remaining between them. CDR3 length equals 14 residues. The CDR3 bases are TGTGCCAGCAGTCTCCGGGACACCTCCTACGAGCAGTACTTC. It translates to CASSLRDTSYEQYF.

The rearrangement uses TRBV6-6 and TRBJ2-7, with 9 bases lining up with TRBD2. The CDR3 runs 14 residues. The germline gives CDR1 MNHNY, CDR2 SVGAGI (reference sequence). After removal of 6 bases from V and 3 bases from J, the junction contained 6 bases not matched to a gene. The DNA of the CDR3 is TGTGCCAGCAGAGGTAGCGGGGGACACTACGAGCAGTACTTC. It specifies CASRGSGGHYEQYF.

This clone was recorded a few times. The chain is built from TRBV5-1 and TRBJ2-1; 10 positions agree with TRBD2. Germline V gene lookup returns CDR1 SGHRS and CDR2 YFSETQ. The CDR3 loop spans 15 amino acids. The junction had 5 bases not matched to a gene; V was cut back by 0 bases and J by 8 bases. The CDR3 DNA reads as TGCGCCAGCAGCTTGGAGCGGGGGGGCCATCATGAGCAGTTCTTC. It yields the protein CASSLERGGHHEQFF.

V and J are TRBV11-2 and TRBJ1-5, with D possibly matching TRBD1 (5 bases). CDR1 is SGHAT and CDR2 is FQNNGV in the germline V gene. The V end lost 4 bases, the J end lost 4 bases, and 14 bases lay between the germline ends. CDR3 length: 15 amino acids. As DNA, the CDR3 is TGTGCCAGCAGCTGGGGACCGCAGGTAAATCAGCCCCAGCATTTT. Amino acid sequence: CASSWGPQVNQPQHF.

The chain joins TRBV6-1 to TRBJ1-4; D may be TRBD1 (5 bases). The CDR3 totals 15 residues. The V gene lost 7 bases and the J gene lost 0 bases, with 12 bases spanning the gap. CDR1 is MNHNS, CDR2 SASEGT, per germline. The CDR3 spells CASNRDSATNEKLFF. Here the CDR3 DNA reads TGTGCCAGCAACCGGGACTCTGCAACTAATGAAAAACTGTTTTTT.

In its sample, this clone was seen once. V gene TRBV6-6 combines with J gene TRBJ2-7; possibly TRBD1 or TRBD2 for D (5 bases each). Germline lookup yields CDR1 MNHNY and CDR2 SVGAGI (reference sequence). The CDR3 loop spans 13 amino acids. Trimming removed 4 bases at V and 9 bases at J, with 16 bases between. DNA of the CDR3: TGTGCCAGCAGTTTCCGGGACGGCAATTTGCAGTACTTC. It yields the protein CASSFRDGNLQYF.

V usage is TRBV5-1 and J usage is TRBJ1-1; TRBD1 aligns across 8 bases. The trim removed 3 bases at V and 1 base at J, leaving 2 bases unmatched. CDR1 SGHRS and CDR2 YFSETQ come from the germline V gene. The CDR3 has 14 residues. CDR3 amino acids: CASSSTGGNTEAFF. CDR3 nucleotides: TGCGCCAGCAGCTCTACAGGGGGGAACACTGAAGCTTTCTTT.

This clone came up once. The sample carries other DNA sequences with the same CDR3. The genes are TRBV5-1 and TRBJ1-4; the D is unclear. The CDR3 runs to 14 residues. The V end was cut by 0 bases, the J end by 1 base, with 4 bases between. Germline values: CDR1 SGHRS, CDR2 YFSETQ. The CDR3 sequence: CASSLEGTNEKLFF. For the CDR3, the DNA is TGCGCCAGCAGCTTGGAGGGAACTAATGAAAAACTGTTTTTT.

The chain joins TRBV5-1 to TRBJ1-4; D is ambiguous. The CDR3 consists of 16 residues. The germline V gene encodes CDR1 SGHRS and CDR2 YFSETQ. V was trimmed by 3 bases and J by 2 bases, leaving 14 bases between them. As DNA, the CDR3 is TGCGCCAGCAGCTCCCAGACCCAGGAGACTAATGAAAAACTGTTTTTT. It is translated as CASSSQTQETNEKLFF. Full variable domain (missing parts from reference TRBV5-1 and TRBJ1-4): KAGVTQTPRYLIKTRGQQVTLSCSPISGHRSVSWYQQTPGQGLQFLFEYFSETQRNKGNFPGRFSGRQFSNSRSEMNVSTLELGDSALYLCASSSQTQETNEKLFFGSGTQLSVL.

V and J are TRBV29-1 and TRBJ2-3; no clear D. From germline, CDR1 is SQVTM and CDR2 ANQGSEA. This CDR3 comprises 14 residues. With 7 bases removed from V and 1 base from J, the gap between germline ends came to 15 bases. The CDR3 spells CSGGLSSRTDTQYF. CDR3 nucleotides: TGCAGCGGTGGGCTTAGTAGCCGCACAGATACGCAGTATTTT.

This rearrangement joins TRBV6-5 to TRBJ2-7; D is possibly TRBD1 (7 bases). Trimming took 2 bases from V and 3 from J, leaving 14 bases between them. The germline CDR1 and CDR2 sequences are MNHEY and SVGAGI. CDR3 length equals 15 residues. The CDR3 is CASSYAGQNYYEQYF. The CDR3 nucleotides are TGTGCCAGCAGTTACGCGGGACAGAACTACTACGAGCAGTACTTC.

The chain is built from TRBV6-5 and TRBJ1-1, with 10 bases identical to TRBD1. The CDR3 extends over 12 amino acids. Looked up from germline, CDR1 is MNHEY and CDR2 is SVGAGI. J was trimmed by 11 bases and V by 2 bases; bases with no gene match: 2. CDR3: CASSYGQGEAFF. DNA for the CDR3: TGTGCCAGCAGTTACGGACAGGGGGAGGCTTTCTTT.

This chain uses TRBV7-9 with TRBJ2-3; D is unresolved. V was clipped by 7 bases and J by 2 bases, with 13 bases between them. Germline V gives CDR1 SEHNR, CDR2 FQNEAQ (reference sequence). This CDR3 is 14 amino acids long. In nucleotides, the CDR3 is TGTGCCAGCATCCCTCCGGAGCTCACAGATACGCAGTATTTT. This codes for CASIPPELTDTQYF.